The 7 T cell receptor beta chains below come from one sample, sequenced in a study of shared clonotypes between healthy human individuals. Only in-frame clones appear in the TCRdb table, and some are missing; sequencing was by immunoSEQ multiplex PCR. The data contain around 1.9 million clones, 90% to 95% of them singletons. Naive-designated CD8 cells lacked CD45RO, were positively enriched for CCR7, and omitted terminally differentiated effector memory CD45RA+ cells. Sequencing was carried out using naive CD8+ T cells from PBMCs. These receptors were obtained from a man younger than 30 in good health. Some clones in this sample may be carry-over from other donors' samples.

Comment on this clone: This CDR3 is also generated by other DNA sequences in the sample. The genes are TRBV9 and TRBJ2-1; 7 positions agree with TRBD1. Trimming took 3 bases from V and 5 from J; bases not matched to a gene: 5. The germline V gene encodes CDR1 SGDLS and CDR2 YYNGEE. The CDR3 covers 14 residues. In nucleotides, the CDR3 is TGTGCCAGCAGCGGCCGGGACAGTAACAATGAGCAGTTCTTC. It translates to CASSGRDSNNEQFF.

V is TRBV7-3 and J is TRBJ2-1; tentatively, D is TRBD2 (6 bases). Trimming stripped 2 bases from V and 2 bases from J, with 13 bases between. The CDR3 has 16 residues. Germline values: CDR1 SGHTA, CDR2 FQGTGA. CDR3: CASSLFPGVTYNEQFF. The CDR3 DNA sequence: TGTGCCAGCAGCTTATTTCCGGGAGTAACCTACAATGAGCAGTTCTTC.

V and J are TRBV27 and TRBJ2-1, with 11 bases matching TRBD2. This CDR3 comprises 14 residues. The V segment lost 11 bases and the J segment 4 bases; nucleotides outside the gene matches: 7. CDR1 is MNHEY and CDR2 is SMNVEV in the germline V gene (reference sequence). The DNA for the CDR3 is TGTGCCGTCACGACTAGCGGGGCGTACAATGAGCAGTTCTTC. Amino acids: CAVTTSGAYNEQFF.

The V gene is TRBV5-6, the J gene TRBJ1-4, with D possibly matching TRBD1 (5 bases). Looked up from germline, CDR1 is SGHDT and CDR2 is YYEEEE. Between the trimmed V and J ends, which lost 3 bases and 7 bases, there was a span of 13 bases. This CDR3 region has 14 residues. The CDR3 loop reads CASSSTVGGEKLFF. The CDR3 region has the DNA TGTGCCAGCAGCTCGACAGTTGGCGGTGAAAAACTGTTTTTT.

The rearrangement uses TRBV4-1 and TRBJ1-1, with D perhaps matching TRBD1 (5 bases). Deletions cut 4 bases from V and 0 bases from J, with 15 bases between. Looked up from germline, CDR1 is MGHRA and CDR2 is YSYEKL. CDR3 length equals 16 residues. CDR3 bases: TGCGCCAGCAGCCTCCGGGACTCCGATATGAACACTGAAGCTTTCTTT. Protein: CASSLRDSDMNTEAFF.

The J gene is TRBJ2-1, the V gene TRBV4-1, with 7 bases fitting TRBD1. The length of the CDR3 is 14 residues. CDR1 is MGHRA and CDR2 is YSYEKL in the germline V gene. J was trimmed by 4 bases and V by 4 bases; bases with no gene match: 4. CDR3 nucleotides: TGCGCCAGCAGCCCCCGGGACAGATACAATGAGCAGTTCTTC. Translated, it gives CASSPRDRYNEQFF.

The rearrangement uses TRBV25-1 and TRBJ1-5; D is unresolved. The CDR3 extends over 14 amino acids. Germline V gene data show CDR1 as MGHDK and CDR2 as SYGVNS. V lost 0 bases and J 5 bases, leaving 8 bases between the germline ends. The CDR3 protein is CASSEYGSYQPQHF. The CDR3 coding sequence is TGTGCCAGCAGTGAATATGGCAGTTATCAGCCCCAGCATTTT.